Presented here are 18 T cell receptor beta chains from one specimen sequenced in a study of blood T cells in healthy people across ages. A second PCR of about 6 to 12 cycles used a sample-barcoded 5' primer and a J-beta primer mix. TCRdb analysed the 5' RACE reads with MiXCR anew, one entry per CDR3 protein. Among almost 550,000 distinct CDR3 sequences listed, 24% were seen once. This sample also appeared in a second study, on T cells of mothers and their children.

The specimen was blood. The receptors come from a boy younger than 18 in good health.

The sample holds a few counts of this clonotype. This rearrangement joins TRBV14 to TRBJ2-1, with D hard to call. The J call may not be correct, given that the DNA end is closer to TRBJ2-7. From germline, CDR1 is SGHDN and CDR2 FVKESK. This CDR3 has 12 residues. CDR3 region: CASSHGAGEQYF. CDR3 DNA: TGTGCCAGCAGCCACGGAGCTGGCGAGCAGTACTTC.

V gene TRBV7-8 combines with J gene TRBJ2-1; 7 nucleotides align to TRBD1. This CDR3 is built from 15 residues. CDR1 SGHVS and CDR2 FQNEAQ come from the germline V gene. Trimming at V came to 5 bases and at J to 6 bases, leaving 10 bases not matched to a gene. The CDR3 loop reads CASSVGAGTVNEQFF. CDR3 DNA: TGTGCCAGCAGCGTAGGAGCTGGGACAGTCAATGAGCAGTTCTTC. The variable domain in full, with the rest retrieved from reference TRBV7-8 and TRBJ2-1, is GAGVSQSPRYKVAKRGQDVALRCDPISGHVSLFWYQQALGQGPEFLTYFQNEAQLDKSGLPSDRFFAERPEGSVSTLKIQRTQQEDSAVYLCASSVGAGTVNEQFFGPGTRLTVL.

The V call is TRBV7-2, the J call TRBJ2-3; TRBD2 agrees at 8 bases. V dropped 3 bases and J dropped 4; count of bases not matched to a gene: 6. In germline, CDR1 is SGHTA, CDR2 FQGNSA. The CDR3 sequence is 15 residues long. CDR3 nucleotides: TGTGCCAGCAGCTTGGGAGCGGGAGACCCAGATACGCAGTATTTT. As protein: CASSLGAGDPDTQYF.

CDR3: CASGTSLGTDTQYF. DNA for the CDR3: TGCGCCAGCGGGACATCCCTCGGCACAGATACGCAGTATTTT. The V and J genes are TRBV5-1 and TRBJ2-3, with a weak D call TRBD1 (6 bases). Trimming took off 7 bases at V and 1 base at J, with 13 bases between the two ends. Germline values: CDR1 SGHRS, CDR2 YFSETQ. The CDR3 is made up of 14 amino acids.

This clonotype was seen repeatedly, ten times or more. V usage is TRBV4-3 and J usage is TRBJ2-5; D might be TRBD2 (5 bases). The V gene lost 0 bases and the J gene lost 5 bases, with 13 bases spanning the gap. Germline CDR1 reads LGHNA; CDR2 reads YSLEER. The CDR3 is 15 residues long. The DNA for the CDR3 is TGCGCCAGCAGCCAAGATCAAGGGCGAGGGGAGACCCAGTACTTC. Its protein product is CASSQDQGRGETQYF.

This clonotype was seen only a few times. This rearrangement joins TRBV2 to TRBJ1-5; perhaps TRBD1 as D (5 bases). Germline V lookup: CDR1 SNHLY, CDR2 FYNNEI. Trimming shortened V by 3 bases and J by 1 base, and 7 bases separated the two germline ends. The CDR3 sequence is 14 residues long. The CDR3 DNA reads TGTGCCAGCAGTGAGGGGCTGAGCAATCAGCCCCAGCATTTT. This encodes CASSEGLSNQPQHF.

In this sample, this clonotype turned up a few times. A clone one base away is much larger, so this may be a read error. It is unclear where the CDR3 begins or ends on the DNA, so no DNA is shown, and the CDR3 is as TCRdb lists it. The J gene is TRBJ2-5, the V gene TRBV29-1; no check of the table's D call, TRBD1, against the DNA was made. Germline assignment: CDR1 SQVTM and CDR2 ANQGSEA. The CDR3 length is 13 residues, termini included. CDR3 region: CSVAMGAGGTQHF.

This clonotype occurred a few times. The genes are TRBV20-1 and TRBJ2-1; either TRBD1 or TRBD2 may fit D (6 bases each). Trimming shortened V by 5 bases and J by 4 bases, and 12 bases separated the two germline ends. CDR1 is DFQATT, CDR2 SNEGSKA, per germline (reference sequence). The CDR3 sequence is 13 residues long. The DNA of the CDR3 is TGCAGTGCTTTCGGCGGGACATACAATGAGCAGTTCTTC. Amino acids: CSAFGGTYNEQFF.

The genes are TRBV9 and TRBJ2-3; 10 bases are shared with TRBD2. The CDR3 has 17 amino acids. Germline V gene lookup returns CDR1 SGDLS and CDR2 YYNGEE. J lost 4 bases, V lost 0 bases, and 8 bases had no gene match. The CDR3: CASSVVPSGRGADTQYF. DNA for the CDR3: TGTGCCAGCAGCGTAGTACCTAGCGGGAGAGGAGCAGATACGCAGTATTTT.

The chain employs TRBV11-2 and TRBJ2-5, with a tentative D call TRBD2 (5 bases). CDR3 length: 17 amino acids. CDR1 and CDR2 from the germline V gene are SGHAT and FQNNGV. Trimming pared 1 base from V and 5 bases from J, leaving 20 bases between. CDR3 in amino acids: CASSLAQVGLAGETQYF. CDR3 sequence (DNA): TGTGCCAGCAGCTTAGCCCAAGTAGGACTGGCCGGGGAGACCCAGTACTTC.

The CDR3 region is CASSLDRMGTEAFF. CDR3 bases: TGTGCCAGCAGCTTAGATAGGATGGGCACTGAAGCTTTCTTT. The rearrangement uses TRBV7-2 and TRBJ1-1; D unresolved. Germline CDR1 is SGHTA and CDR2 is FQGNSA. The V and J ends lost 1 base and 4 bases respectively, with 10 bases between them. There are 14 residues in the CDR3.

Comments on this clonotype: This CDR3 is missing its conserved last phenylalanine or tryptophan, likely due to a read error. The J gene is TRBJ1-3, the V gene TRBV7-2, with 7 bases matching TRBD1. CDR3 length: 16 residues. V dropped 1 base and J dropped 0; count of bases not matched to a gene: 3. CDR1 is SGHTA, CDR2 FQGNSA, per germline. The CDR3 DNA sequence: TGTACCAGCAGCTTAGGACAGGGTTTCTCTGGAAACACCATATATTTG. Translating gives CTSSLGQGFSGNTIYL.

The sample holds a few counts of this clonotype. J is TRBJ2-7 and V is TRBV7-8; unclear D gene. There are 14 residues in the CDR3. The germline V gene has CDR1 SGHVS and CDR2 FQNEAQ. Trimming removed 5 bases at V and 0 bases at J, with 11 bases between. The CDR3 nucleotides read TGTGCCAGCAGCCCCCTTCGTAGCTCCTACGAGCAGTACTTC. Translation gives CASSPLRSSYEQYF.

CDR3 sequence reads: CASTRDRGADTQYF. CDR3 nucleotides: TGTGCCAGCACCCGGGACAGGGGCGCAGATACGCAGTATTTT. V gene TRBV28 combines with J gene TRBJ2-3, with TRBD1 identical over 10 bases. The CDR3 is made up of 14 amino acids. Germline-derived CDR1 and CDR2 are MDHEN and SYDVKM. V was clipped by 7 bases and J by 4 bases; unmatched bases: 5. Together with reference TRBV28 and TRBJ2-3, the CDR3 gives the full variable domain: DVKVTQSSRYLVKRTGEKVFLECVQDMDHENMFWYRQDPGLGLRLIYFSYDVKMKEKGDIPEGYSVSREKKERFSLILESASTNQTSMYLCASTRDRGADTQYFGPGTRLTVL.

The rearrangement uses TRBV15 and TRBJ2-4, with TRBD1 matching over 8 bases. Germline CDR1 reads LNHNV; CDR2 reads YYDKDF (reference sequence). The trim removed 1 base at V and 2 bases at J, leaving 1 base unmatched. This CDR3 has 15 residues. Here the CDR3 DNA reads TGTGCCACCAGCAGAGCAGGGGGCTCCAAAAACATTCAGTACTTC. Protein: CATSRAGGSKNIQYF.

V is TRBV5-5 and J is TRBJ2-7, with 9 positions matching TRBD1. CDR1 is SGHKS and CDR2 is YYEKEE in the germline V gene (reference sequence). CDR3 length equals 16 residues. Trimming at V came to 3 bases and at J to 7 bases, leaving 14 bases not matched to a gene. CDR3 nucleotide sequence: TGTGCCAGCAGCTGGACAGGGGAATACCTTAGAGAAGAGCAGTACTTC. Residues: CASSWTGEYLREEQYF.

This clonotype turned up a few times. CDR3 in amino acids: CASRRLAGRPYEQYF. The CDR3 DNA is TGTGCCAGCAGGAGACTAGCGGGGCGCCCCTACGAGCAGTACTTC. The V gene is TRBV28, the J gene TRBJ2-7; 11 nucleotides match TRBD2. The CDR3 covers 15 residues. The V and J ends lost 6 bases and 2 bases, in that order; junction bases with no gene match: 6. CDR1 is MDHEN, CDR2 SYDVKM, per germline.

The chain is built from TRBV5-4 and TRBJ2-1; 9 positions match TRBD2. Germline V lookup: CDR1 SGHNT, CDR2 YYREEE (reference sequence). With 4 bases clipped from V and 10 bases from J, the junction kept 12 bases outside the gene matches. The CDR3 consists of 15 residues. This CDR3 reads CASSPEASGALEQFF. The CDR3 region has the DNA TGTGCCAGCAGCCCGGAGGCTAGCGGGGCATTAGAGCAGTTCTTC. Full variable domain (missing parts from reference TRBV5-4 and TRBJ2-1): ETGVTQSPTHLIKTRGQQVTLRCSSQSGHNTVSWYQQALGQGPQFIFQYYREEENGRGNFPPRFSGLQFPNYSSELNVNALELDDSALYLCASSPEASGALEQFFGPGTRLTVL.